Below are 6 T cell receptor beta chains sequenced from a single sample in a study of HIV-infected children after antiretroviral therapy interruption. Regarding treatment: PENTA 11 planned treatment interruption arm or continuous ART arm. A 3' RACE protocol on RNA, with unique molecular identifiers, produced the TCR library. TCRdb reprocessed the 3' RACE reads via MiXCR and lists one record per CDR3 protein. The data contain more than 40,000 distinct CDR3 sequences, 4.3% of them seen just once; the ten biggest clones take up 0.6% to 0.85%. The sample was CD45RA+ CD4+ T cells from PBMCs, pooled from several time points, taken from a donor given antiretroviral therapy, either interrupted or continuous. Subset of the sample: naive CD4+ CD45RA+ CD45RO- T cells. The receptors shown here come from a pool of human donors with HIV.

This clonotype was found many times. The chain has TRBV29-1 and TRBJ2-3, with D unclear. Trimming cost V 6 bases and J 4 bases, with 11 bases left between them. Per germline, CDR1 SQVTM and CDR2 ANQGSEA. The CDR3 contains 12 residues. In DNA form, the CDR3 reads TGCAGCGTCCGTTCATGGGCAGATACGCAGTATTTT. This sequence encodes CSVRSWADTQYF.

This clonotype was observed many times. CDR3 region: CASSLAKGTDTQYF. The CDR3 coding sequence is TGCGCCAGCAGCTTGGCCAAGGGGACAGATACGCAGTATTTT. V usage is TRBV5-1 and J usage is TRBJ2-3, with D possibly being TRBD1 (5 bases). The germline CDR1 and CDR2 sequences are SGHRS and YFSETQ. There are 14 residues in the CDR3. V was trimmed by 0 bases and J by 3 bases, leaving 8 bases between them.

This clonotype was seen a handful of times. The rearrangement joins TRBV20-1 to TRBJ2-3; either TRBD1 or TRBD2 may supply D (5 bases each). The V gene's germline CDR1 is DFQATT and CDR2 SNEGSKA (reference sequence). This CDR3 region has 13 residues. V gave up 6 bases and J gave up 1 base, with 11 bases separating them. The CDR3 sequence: CSAMGPRTDTQYF. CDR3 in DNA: TGCAGTGCCATGGGACCTCGCACAGATACGCAGTATTTT.

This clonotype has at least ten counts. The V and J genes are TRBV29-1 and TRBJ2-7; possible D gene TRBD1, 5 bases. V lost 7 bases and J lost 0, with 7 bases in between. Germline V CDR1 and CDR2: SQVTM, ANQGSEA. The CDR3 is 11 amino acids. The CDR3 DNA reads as TGCAGCGGGGGCGACTCCTACGAGCAGTACTTC. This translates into CSGGDSYEQYF.

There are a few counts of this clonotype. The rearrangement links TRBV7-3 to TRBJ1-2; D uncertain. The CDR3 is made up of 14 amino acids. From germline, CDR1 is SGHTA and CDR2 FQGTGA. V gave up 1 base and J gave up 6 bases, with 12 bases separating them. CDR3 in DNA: TGTGCCAGCAGCTTAAACTTCCTAGTGGATGGCTACACCTTC. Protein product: CASSLNFLVDGYTF.

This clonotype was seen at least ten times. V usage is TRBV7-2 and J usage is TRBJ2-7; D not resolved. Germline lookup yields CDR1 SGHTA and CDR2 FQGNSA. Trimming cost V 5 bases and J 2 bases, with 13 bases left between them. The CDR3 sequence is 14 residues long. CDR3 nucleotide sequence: TGTGCCAGCAGCCCACCTCCTGGAACCTACGAGCAGTACTTC. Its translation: CASSPPPGTYEQYF.